The following is a TCR beta chain sequence with its context. Its antigen is not known. A junction boundary mismatches the germline segment, possibly from a read error. TCRbeta libraries were built with three rounds of nested PCR, modified from ARM-PCR. TCRdb analysed the multiplex PCR reads with MiXCR anew, one entry per CDR3 protein. The table shows around 82,000 distinct CDR3 sequences, with about four fifths occurring only once. The data were taken from a study of tumor and adjacent non-tumor tissue in lung cancer. Broader study findings: Tumor repertoires had a smaller top 100 clone share than normal lung.

No cell sorting was done before RNA was extracted from the tissue. This non-tumor lung sample came from over 3 cm beyond the tumor edge. Newly diagnosed lung cancer patients had thoracic surgery in China, August–November 2014, without prior chemotherapy. Germline V gene data show CDR1 as DFQATT and CDR2 as SNEGSKA (reference sequence). The CDR3 sequence is 13 residues long. This clonotype originated in a man in his 60s with non-small cell lung cancer. The chain recombines TRBV20-1 with TRBJ2-2; either TRBD1 or TRBD2 may supply D (5 bases each). Sequenced: distant non-tumor lung tissue. The CDR3 is CSARDPFTGELPF. CDR3 nucleotides: TGCAGTGCTCGGGACCCATTCACCGGGGAGCTGCCTTTT.